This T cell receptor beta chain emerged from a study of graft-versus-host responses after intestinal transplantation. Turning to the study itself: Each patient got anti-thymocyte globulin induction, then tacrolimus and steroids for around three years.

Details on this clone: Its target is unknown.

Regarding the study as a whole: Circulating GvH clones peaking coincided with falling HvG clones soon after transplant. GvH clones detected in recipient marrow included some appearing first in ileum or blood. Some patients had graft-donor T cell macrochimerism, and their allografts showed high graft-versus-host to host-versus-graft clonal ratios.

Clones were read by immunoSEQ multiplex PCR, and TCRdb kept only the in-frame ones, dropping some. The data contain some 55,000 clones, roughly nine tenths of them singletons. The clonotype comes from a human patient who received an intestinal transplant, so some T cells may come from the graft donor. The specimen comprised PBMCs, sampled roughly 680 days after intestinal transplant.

CDR3 bases: TGTGCCAGCAGCTTACCCTGGACTCTCTCTCAAGAGACCCAGTACTTC. Protein sequence: CASSLPWTLSQETQYF. The rearrangement uses TRBV7-6 and TRBJ2-5, with TRBD2 as a possible D gene (5 bases). Trimming took off 2 bases at V and 2 bases at J, with 15 bases between the two ends. The CDR3 runs to 16 residues. CDR1 is SGHVS and CDR2 is FNYEAQ in the germline V gene.